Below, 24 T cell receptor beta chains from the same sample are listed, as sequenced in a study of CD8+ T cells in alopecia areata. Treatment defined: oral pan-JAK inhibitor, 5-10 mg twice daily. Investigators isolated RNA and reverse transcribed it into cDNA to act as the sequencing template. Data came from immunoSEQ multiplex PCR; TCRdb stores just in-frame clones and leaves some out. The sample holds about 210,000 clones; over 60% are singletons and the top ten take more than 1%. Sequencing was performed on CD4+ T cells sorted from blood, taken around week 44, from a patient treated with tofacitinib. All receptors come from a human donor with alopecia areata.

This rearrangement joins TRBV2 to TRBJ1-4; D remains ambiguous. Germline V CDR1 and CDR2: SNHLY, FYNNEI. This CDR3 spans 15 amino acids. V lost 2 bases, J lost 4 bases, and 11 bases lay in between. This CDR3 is CASSEFRSLNEKLFF. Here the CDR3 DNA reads TGTGCCAGCAGTGAATTCAGGTCTCTTAATGAAAAACTGTTTTTT.

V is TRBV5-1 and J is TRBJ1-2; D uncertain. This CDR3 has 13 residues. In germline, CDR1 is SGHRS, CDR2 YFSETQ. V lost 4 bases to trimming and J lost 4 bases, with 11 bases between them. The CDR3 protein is CASSPDWGYGYTF. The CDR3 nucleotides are TGCGCCAGCAGCCCGGACTGGGGCTATGGCTACACCTTC.

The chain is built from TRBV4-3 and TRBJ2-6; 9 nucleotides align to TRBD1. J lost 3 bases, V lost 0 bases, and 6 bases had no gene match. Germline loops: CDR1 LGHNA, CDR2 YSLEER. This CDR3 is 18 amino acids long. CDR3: CASSQEATGGIGANVLTF. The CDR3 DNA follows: TGCGCCAGCAGCCAAGAGGCAACAGGGGGCATTGGGGCCAACGTCCTGACTTTC.

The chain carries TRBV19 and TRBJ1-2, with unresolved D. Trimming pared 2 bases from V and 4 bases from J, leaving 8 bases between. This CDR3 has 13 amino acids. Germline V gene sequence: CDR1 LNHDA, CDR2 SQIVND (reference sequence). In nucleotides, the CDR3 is TGTGCCAGTAGTATACAGAGACCCTATGGCTACACCTTC. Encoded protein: CASSIQRPYGYTF.

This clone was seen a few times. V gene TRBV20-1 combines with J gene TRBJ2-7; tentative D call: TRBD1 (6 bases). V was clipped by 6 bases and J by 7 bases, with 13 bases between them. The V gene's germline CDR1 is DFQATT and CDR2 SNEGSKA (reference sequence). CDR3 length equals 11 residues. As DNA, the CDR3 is TGCAGTGCAGGGATGAGGGGGGAGCAGTACTTC. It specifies CSAGMRGEQYF.

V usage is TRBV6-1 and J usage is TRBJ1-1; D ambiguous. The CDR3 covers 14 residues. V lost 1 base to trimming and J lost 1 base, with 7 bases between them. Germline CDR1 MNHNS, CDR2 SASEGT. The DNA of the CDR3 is TGTGCCAGCAGTGAAGAGGAGAGGAACACTGAAGCTTTCTTT. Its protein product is CASSEEERNTEAFF.

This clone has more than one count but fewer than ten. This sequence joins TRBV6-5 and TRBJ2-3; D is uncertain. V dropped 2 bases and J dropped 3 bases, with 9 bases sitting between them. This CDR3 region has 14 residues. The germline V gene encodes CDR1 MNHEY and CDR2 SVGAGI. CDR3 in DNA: TGTGCCAGCAGTTACGGCGATACTACAGATACGCAGTATTTT. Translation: CASSYGDTTDTQYF.

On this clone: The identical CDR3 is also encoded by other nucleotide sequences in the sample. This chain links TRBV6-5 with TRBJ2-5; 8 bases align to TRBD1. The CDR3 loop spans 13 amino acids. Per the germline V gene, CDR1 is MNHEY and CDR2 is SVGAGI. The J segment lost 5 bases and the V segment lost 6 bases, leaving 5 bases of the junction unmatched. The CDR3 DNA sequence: TGTGCCAGCAGCCGTGGACAGGGTGAGACCCAGTACTTC. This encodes CASSRGQGETQYF.

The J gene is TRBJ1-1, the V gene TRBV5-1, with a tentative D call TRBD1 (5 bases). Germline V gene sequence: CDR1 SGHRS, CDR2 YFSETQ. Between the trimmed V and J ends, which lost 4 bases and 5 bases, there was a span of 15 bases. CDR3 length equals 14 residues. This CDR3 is CASSRDEGLTEAFF. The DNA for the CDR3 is TGCGCCAGCAGCCGAGATGAGGGACTGACTGAAGCTTTCTTT.

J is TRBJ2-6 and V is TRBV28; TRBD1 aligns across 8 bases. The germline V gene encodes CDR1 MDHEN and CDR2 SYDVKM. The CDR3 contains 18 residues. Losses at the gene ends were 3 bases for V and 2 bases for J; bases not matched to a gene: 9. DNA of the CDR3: TGTGCCAGCAGTTTCATAGCGCAGGGGGCGACTGGGGCCAACGTCCTGACTTTC. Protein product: CASSFIAQGATGANVLTF. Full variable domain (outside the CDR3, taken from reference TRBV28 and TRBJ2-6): DVKVTQSSRYLVKRTGEKVFLECVQDMDHENMFWYRQDPGLGLRLIYFSYDVKMKEKGDIPEGYSVSREKKERFSLILESASTNQTSMYLCASSFIAQGATGANVLTFGAGSRLTVL.

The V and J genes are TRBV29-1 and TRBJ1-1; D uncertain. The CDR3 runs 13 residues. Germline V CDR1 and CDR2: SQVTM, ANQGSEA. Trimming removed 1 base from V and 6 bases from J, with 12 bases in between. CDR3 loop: CSVEGQLAAEAFF. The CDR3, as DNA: TGCAGCGTTGAAGGGCAGTTAGCCGCTGAAGCTTTCTTT.

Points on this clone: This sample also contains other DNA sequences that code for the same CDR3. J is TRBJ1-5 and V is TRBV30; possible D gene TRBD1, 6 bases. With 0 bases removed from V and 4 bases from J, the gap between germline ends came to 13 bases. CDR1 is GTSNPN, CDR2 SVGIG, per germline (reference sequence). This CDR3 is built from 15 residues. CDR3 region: CAWSVLGQSNQPQHF. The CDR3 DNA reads TGTGCCTGGAGTGTATTAGGACAGTCGAATCAGCCCCAGCATTTT.

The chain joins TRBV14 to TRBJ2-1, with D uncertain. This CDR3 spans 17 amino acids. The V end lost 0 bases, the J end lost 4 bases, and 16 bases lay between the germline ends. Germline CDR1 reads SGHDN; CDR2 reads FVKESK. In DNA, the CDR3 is TGTGCCAGCAGCCAAGATAAGGAATTCCATGAATACAATGAGCAGTTCTTC. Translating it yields CASSQDKEFHEYNEQFF. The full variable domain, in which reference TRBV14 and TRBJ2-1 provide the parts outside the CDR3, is EAGVTQFPSHSVIEKGQTVTLRCDPISGHDNLYWYRRVMGKEIKFLLHFVKESKQDESGMPNNRFLAERTGGTYSTLKVQPAELEDSGVYFCASSQDKEFHEYNEQFFGPGTRLTVL.

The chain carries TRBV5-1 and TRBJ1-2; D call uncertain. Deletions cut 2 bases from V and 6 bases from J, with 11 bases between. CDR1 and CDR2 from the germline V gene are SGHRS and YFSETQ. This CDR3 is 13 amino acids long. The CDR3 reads CASSLREMDGYTF. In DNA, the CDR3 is TGCGCCAGCAGCTTAAGAGAGATGGATGGCTACACCTTC.

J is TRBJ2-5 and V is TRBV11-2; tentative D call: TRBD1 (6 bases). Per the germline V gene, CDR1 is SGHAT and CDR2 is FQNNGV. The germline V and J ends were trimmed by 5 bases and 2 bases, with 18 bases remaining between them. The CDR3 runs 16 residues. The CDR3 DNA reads TGTGCCAGCAGCAACCCGACAGGCCCCTTACAAGAGACCCAGTACTTC. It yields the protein CASSNPTGPLQETQYF.

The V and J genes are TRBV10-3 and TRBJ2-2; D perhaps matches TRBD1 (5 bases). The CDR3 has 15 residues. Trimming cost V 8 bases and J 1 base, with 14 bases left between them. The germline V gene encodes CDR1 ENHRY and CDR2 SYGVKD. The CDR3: CAIAKGLENTGELFF. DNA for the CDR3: TGTGCCATCGCCAAGGGGCTCGAGAACACCGGGGAGCTGTTTTTT.

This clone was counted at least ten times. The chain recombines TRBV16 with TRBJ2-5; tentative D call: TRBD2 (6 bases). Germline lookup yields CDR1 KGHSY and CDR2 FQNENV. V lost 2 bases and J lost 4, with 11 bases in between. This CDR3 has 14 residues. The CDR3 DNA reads TGTGCCAGCAGCCAAGGAGGGGCCGGAGAGACCCAGTACTTC. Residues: CASSQGGAGETQYF. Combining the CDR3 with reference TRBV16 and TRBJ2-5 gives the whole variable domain GEEVAQTPKHLVRGEGQKAKLYCAPIKGHSYVFWYQQVLKNEFKFLISFQNENVFDETGMPKERFSAKCLPNSPCSLEIQATKLEDSAVYFCASSQGGAGETQYFGPGTRLLVL.

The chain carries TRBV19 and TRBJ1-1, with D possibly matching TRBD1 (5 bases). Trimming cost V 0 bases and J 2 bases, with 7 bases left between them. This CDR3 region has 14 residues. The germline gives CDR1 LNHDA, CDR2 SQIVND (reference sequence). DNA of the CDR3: TGTGCCAGTAGTATAGAAAGGGGTAACACTGAAGCTTTCTTT. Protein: CASSIERGNTEAFF.

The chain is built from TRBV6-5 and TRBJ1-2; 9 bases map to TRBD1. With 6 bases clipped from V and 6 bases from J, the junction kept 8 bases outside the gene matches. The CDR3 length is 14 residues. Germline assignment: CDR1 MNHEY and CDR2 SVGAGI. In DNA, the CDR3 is TGTGCCAGCAGCCAAATCGGACAGGGGCATGGCTACACCTTC. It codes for CASSQIGQGHGYTF.

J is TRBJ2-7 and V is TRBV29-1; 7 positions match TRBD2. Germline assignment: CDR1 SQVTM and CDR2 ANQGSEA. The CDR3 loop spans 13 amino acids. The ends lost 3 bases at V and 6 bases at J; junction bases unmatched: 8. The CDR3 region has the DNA TGCAGCGTTGAGGTGGGGAGGGCGGGCGAGCAGTACTTC. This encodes CSVEVGRAGEQYF.

In DNA, the CDR3 is TGTGCCAGCAGTTTGCCAGGACAGGGCACTGAAGCTTTCTTT. Protein sequence: CASSLPGQGTEAFF. The genes are TRBV27 and TRBJ1-1; the match to TRBD1 covers 8 bases. This CDR3 is built from 14 residues. Germline V lookup: CDR1 MNHEY, CDR2 SMNVEV (reference sequence). Germline trimming cut 3 bases from V and 4 bases from J; bases unmatched to any gene: 4.

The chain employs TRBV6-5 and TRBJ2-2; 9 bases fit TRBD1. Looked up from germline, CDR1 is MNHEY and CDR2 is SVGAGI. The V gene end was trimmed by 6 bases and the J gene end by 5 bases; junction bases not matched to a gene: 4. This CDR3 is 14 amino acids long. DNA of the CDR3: TGTGCCAGCAGATGGGACAGGGAGACCGGGGAGCTGTTTTTT. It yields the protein CASRWDRETGELFF.

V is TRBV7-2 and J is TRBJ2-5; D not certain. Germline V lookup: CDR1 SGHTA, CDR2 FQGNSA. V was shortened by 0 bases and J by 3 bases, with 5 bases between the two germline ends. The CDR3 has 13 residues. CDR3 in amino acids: CASSLASKETQYF. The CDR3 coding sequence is TGTGCCAGCAGCTTAGCCAGTAAAGAGACCCAGTACTTC.

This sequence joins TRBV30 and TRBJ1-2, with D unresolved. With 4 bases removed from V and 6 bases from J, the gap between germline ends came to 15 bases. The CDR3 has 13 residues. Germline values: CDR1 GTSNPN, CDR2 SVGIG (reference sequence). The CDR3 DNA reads TGTGCCTGGACCAACGTGGACGGGGATGGCTACACCTTC. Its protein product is CAWTNVDGDGYTF.